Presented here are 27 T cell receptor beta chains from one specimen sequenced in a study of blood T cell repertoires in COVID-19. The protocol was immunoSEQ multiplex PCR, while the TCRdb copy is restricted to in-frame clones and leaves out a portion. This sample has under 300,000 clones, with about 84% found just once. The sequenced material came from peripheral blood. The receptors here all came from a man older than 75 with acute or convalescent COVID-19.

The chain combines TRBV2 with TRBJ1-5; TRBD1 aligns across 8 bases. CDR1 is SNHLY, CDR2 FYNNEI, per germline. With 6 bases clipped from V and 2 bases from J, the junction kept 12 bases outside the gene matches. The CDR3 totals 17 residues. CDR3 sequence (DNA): TGTGCCAGCAGCAGAAGGACAGGGAGGTACGGCAATCAGCCCCAGCATTTT. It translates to CASSRRTGRYGNQPQHF.

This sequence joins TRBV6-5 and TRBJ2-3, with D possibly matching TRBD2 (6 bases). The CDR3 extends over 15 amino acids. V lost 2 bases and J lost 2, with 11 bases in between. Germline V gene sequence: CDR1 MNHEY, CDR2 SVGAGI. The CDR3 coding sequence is TGTGCCAGCAGTTACCAGGTAGCGGCCACAGATACGCAGTATTTT. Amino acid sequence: CASSYQVAATDTQYF.

In DNA form, the CDR3 reads TGTGCCACCTCAGGGCCCTCTTCTTTTTCCATGAACACTGAAGCTTTCTTT. This encodes CATSGPSSFSMNTEAFF. V gene TRBV10-3 combines with J gene TRBJ1-1, with TRBD1 as a possible D gene (5 bases). Germline values: CDR1 ENHRY, CDR2 SYGVKD. The CDR3 has 17 residues. The ends were cut back, 10 bases at V and 0 bases at J, with 24 bases in the middle.

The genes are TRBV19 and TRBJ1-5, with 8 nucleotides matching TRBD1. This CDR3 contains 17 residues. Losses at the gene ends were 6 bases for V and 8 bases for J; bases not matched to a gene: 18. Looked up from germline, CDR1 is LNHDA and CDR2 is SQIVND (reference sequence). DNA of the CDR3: TGTGCCAGTAGCCTCGGACAGGGCATGAGGAGCAGGAAGCCCCAGCATTTT. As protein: CASSLGQGMRSRKPQHF. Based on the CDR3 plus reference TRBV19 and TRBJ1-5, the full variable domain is DGGITQSPKYLFRKEGQNVTLSCEQNLNHDAMYWYRQDPGQGLRLIYYSQIVNDFQKGDIAEGYSVSREKKESFPLTVTSAQKNPTAFYLCASSLGQGMRSRKPQHFGDGTRLSIL.

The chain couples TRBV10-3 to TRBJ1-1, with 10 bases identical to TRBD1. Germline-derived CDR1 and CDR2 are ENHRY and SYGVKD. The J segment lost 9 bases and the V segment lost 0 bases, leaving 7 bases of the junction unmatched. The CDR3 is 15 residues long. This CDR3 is CAISESGTGVIKAFF. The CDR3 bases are TGTGCCATCAGTGAGTCCGGGACAGGGGTGATTAAAGCTTTCTTT.

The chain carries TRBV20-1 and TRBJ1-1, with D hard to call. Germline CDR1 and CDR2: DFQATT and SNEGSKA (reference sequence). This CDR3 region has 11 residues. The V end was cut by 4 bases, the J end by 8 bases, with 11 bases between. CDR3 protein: CSAMEVPEAFF. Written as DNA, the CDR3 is TGCAGTGCTATGGAGGTACCCGAAGCTTTCTTT.

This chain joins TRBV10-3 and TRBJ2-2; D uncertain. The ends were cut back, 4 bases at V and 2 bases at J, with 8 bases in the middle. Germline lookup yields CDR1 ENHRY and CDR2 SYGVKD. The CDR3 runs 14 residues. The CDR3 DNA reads TGTGCCATCAGTGTGACACTTAACACCGGGGAGCTGTTTTTT. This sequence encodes CAISVTLNTGELFF.

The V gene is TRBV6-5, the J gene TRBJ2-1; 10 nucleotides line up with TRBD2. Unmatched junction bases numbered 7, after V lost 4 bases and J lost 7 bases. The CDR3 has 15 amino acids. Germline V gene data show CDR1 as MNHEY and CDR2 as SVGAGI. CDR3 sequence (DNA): TGTGCCAGCAGTTCTGGTAGCGGGGGGAAAAATGAGCAGTTCTTC. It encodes CASSSGSGGKNEQFF.

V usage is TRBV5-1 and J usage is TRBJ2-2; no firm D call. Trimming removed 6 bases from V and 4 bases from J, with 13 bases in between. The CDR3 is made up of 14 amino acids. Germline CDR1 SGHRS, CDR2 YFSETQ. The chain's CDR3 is CASTGSGLTGELFF. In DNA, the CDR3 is TGCGCCAGCACTGGATCAGGCCTCACCGGGGAGCTGTTTTTT. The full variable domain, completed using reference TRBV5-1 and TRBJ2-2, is KAGVTQTPRYLIKTRGQQVTLSCSPISGHRSVSWYQQTPGQGLQFLFEYFSETQRNKGNFPGRFSGRQFSNSRSEMNVSTLELGDSALYLCASTGSGLTGELFFGEGSRLTVL.

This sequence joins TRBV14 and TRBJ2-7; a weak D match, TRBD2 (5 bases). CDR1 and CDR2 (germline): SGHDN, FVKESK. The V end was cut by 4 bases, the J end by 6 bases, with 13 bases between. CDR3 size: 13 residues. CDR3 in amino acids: CASSPRRGFEQYF. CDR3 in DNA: TGTGCCAGCAGCCCCCGTAGAGGGTTCGAGCAGTACTTC. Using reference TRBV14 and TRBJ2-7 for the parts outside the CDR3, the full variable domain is EAGVTQFPSHSVIEKGQTVTLRCDPISGHDNLYWYRRVMGKEIKFLLHFVKESKQDESGMPNNRFLAERTGGTYSTLKVQPAELEDSGVYFCASSPRRGFEQYFGPGTRLTVT.

CDR3 loop: CASSSTSGVMEQFF. CDR3 nucleotides: TGTGCCAGCAGCTCGACTAGCGGGGTGATGGAGCAGTTCTTC. The gene calls are TRBV7-2 and TRBJ2-1, with 11 bases lining up with TRBD2. From germline, CDR1 is SGHTA and CDR2 FQGNSA. The CDR3 is made up of 14 amino acids. J lost 10 bases, V lost 4 bases, and 6 bases had no gene match.

The DNA for the CDR3 is TGTGCCAGCAGCTTAGGTGTTCGACAGGTTTTCTCTGGAAACACCATATATTTT. It yields the protein CASSLGVRQVFSGNTIYF. This chain connects TRBV7-2 to TRBJ1-3, with D perhaps TRBD1 (6 bases). CDR1 and CDR2 (germline): SGHTA, FQGNSA. Trimming stripped 1 base from V and 0 bases from J, with 16 bases between. CDR3 length: 18 amino acids.

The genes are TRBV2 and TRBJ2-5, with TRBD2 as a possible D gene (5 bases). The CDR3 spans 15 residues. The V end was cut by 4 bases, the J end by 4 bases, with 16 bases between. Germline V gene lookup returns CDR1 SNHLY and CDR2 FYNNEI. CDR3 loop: CASSGTSGGPETQYF. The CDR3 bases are TGTGCCAGCAGTGGAACCTCCGGAGGCCCAGAGACCCAGTACTTC.

The CDR3 region has the DNA TGTGCCACCAGCAGAGTTTCAGGGGGCTACGAGCAGTACTTC. Protein: CATSRVSGGYEQYF. The chain joins TRBV15 to TRBJ2-7; 7 bases agree with TRBD1. V shed 1 base, J shed 3 bases, and the junction held 3 bases outside the gene matches. CDR3 length: 14 amino acids. Germline V gene lookup returns CDR1 LNHNV and CDR2 YYDKDF (reference sequence).

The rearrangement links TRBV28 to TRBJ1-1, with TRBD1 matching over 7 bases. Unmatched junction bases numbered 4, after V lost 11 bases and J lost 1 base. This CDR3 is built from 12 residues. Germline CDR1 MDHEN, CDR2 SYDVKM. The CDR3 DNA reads TGTGCCGCGGGACAGAAGAACACTGAAGCTTTCTTT. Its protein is CAAGQKNTEAFF.

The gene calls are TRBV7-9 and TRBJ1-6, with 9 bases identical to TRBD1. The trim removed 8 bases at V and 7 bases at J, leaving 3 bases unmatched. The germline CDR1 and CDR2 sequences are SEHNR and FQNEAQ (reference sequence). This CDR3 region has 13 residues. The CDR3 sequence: CASSGQGNSPLHF. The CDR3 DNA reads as TGTGCCAGCTCGGGACAGGGAAATTCACCCCTCCACTTT.

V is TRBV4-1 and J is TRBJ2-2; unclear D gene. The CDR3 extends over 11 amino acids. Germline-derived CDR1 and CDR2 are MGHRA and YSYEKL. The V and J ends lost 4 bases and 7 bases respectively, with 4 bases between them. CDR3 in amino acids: CASSPNGELFF. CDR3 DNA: TGCGCCAGCAGCCCCAACGGGGAGCTGTTTTTT.

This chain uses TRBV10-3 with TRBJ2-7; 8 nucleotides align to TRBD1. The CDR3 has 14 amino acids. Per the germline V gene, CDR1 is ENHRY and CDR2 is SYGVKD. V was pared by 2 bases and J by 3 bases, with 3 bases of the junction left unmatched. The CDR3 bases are TGTGCCATCAGTGAGAACGGACAGGGCTACGAGCAGTACTTC. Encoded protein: CAISENGQGYEQYF.

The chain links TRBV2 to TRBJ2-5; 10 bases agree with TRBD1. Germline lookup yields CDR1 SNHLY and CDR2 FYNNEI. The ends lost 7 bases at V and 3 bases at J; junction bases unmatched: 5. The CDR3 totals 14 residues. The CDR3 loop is CASKSGTGEETQYF. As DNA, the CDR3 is TGTGCCAGCAAAAGCGGGACAGGGGAAGAGACCCAGTACTTC.

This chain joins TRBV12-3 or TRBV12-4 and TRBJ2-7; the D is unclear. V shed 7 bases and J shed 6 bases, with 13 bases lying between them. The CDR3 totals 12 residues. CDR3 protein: CASTNIQREQYF. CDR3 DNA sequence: TGTGCCAGCACCAATATTCAGCGCGAGCAGTACTTC.

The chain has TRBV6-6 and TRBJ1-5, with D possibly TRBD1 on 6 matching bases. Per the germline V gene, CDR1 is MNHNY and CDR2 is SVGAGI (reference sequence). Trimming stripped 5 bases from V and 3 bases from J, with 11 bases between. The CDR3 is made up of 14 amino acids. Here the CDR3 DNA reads TGTGCCAGCAGTCAACAGGGACCCAATCAGCCCCAGCATTTT. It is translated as CASSQQGPNQPQHF.

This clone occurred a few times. The CDR3 region is CASSPLGDSSSGANVLTF. CDR3 in DNA: TGTGCCAGCAGCCCCCTTGGGGACAGTTCCTCTGGGGCCAACGTCCTGACTTTC. This rearrangement joins TRBV9 to TRBJ2-6, with 7 nucleotides matching TRBD1. The CDR3 covers 18 residues. V gave up 4 bases and J gave up 0 bases; unmatched junction bases: 10. CDR1 SGDLS and CDR2 YYNGEE come from the germline V gene.

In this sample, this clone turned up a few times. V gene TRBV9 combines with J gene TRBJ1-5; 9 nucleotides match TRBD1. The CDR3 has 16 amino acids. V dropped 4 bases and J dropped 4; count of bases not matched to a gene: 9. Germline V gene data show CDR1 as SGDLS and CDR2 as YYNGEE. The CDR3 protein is CASSPGTGIWNQPQHF. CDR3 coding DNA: TGTGCCAGCAGCCCCGGGACAGGGATTTGGAATCAGCCCCAGCATTTT.

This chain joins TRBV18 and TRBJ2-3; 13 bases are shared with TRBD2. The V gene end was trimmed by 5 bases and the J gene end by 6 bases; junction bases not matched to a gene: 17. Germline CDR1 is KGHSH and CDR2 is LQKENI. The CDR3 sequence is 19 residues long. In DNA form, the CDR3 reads TGTGCCAGCTCATCTAGGACTAGCGGGGGCCACCGGTTACGGGATACGCAGTATTTT. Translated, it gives CASSSRTSGGHRLRDTQYF. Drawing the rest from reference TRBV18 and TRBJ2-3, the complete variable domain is NAGVMQNPRHLVRRRGQEARLRCSPMKGHSHVYWYRQLPEEGLKFMVYLQKENIIDESGMPKERFSAEFPKEGPSILRIQQVVRGDSAAYFCASSSRTSGGHRLRDTQYFGPGTRLTVL.

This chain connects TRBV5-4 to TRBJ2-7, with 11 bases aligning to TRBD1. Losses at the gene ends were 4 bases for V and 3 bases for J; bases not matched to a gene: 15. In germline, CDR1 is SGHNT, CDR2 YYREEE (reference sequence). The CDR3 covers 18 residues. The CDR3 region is CASSPGGEGQGALYEQYF. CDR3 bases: TGTGCCAGCAGCCCTGGCGGGGAAGGACAGGGGGCTCTCTACGAGCAGTACTTC.

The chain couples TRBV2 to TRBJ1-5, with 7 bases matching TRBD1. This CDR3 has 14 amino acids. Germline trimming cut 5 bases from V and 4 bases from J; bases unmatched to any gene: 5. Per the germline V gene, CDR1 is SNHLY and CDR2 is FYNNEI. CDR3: CASSQLQGNQPQHF. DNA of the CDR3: TGTGCCAGCAGTCAATTACAGGGGAATCAGCCCCAGCATTTT.

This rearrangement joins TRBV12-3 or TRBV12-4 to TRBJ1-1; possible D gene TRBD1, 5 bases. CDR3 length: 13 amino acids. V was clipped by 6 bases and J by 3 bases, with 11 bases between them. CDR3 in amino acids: CASRIRAYTEAFF. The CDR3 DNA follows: TGTGCCAGCAGAATCAGGGCGTACACTGAAGCTTTCTTT.